Following are 27 T cell receptor beta chains from one sample sequenced in a study of patients and donors after allogeneic stem cell transplantation. Via MiXCR, TCRdb re-called the RT-PCR reads, giving one row per CDR3 protein. This sample yields over 150,000 distinct CDR3 sequences, of which 40% to 45% are seen a single time; approximately 32% belongs to the top ten. Sequencing input: blood, either unsorted or a sorted T cell fraction (not recorded which). Receptor source: a human donor who was either an allogeneic HSCT recipient or a stem cell or donor lymphocyte infusion donor (not recorded which). It is not recorded whose cells these are; they may come from a transplant donor.

This clonotype was detected a few times. The V gene is TRBV15, the J gene TRBJ1-1; no clear D gene. The CDR3 length is 13 residues. Germline assignment: CDR1 LNHNV and CDR2 YYDKDF (reference sequence). The germline V and J ends were trimmed by 0 bases and 12 bases, with 14 bases remaining between them. Written as DNA, the CDR3 is TGTGCCACCAGCAGAGATTTTCGGCCCGGTTCTTTCTTT. Residues: CATSRDFRPGSFF.

The chain carries TRBV10-2 and TRBJ2-5, with 12 positions matching TRBD2. V gave up 7 bases and J gave up 5 bases; unmatched junction bases: 11. The CDR3 runs 16 residues. Germline V gene sequence: CDR1 WSHSY, CDR2 SAAADI. The CDR3 DNA reads as TGCGCCAGCAATCGGCTAGCGGGAGGGCCGGGGGAGACCCAGTACTTC. This sequence encodes CASNRLAGGPGETQYF.

The V and J genes are TRBV12-3 or TRBV12-4 and TRBJ1-5; TRBD1 matches 9 bases. The CDR3 is 14 amino acids. Unmatched junction bases numbered 6, after V lost 5 bases and J lost 7 bases. The CDR3 DNA is TGTGCCAGCAGTACAACAGGGGGCTGGCAGCCCCAGCATTTT. This translates into CASSTTGGWQPQHF.

This clonotype has only a few counts. This chain joins TRBV19 and TRBJ2-4, with a weak D call TRBD2 (5 bases). Trimming pared 3 bases from V and 0 bases from J, leaving 9 bases between. This CDR3 is built from 15 residues. The V gene's germline CDR1 is LNHDA and CDR2 SQIVND (reference sequence). The CDR3 region is CASSISDLAKNIQYF. For the CDR3, the DNA is TGTGCCAGTAGTATCTCGGACTTAGCCAAAAACATTCAGTACTTC.

This clonotype has just one count. V usage is TRBV29-1 and J usage is TRBJ2-7, with no clear D. The CDR3 is 11 residues long. V was trimmed by 3 bases and J by 6 bases, leaving 9 bases between them. Germline CDR1 and CDR2: SQVTM and ANQGSEA. The CDR3 DNA sequence: TGCAGCGTTGATCTCCATGGCGAGCAGTACTTC. Amino acid sequence: CSVDLHGEQYF.

This chain uses TRBV20-1 with TRBJ1-1, with D uncertain. Germline V gene data show CDR1 as DFQATT and CDR2 as SNEGSKA (reference sequence). V gave up 0 bases and J gave up 1 base, with 15 bases separating them. This CDR3 is built from 16 residues. This CDR3 is CSARDWGGPWNTEAFF. The CDR3 DNA sequence: TGCAGTGCTAGAGATTGGGGAGGACCCTGGAACACTGAAGCTTTCTTT.

The J gene is TRBJ2-1, the V gene TRBV9, with 8 bases lining up with TRBD2. Germline CDR1 is SGDLS and CDR2 is YYNGEE. After removal of 0 bases from V and 7 bases from J, the junction contained 3 bases not matched to a gene. The CDR3 extends over 14 amino acids. The CDR3 loop reads CASSVVGRGNEQFF. The CDR3 nucleotides are TGTGCCAGCAGCGTAGTCGGGAGGGGTAATGAGCAGTTCTTC.

The table lists this clonotype with a few counts. The V and J genes are TRBV7-3 and TRBJ1-1, with 7 positions matching TRBD1. V trimming: 0 bases; J trimming: 5 bases; junction bases outside the gene matches: 6. The CDR3 contains 15 residues. Germline CDR1 SGHTA, CDR2 FQGTGA. CDR3 residues: CASSLTPDRDTEAFF. CDR3 coding DNA: TGTGCCAGCAGCTTAACCCCTGACAGGGATACTGAAGCTTTCTTT.

Only one count was recorded for this clonotype. The chain carries TRBV15 and TRBJ2-2; 8 bases are shared with TRBD2. V shed 0 bases, J shed 2 bases, and the junction held 5 bases outside the gene matches. Looked up from germline, CDR1 is LNHNV and CDR2 is YYDKDF (reference sequence). The CDR3 has 17 amino acids. The CDR3 nucleotides read TGTGCCACCAGCAGAGATCTCCTAGCGGGCAACACCGGGGAGCTGTTTTTT. It encodes CATSRDLLAGNTGELFF. The full variable domain, completed using reference TRBV15 and TRBJ2-2, is DAMVIQNPRYQVTQFGKPVTLSCSQTLNHNVMYWYQQKSSQAPKLLFHYYDKDFNNEADTPDNFQSRRPNTSFCFLDIRSPGLGDTAMYLCATSRDLLAGNTGELFFGEGSRLTVL.

J is TRBJ1-2 and V is TRBV4-2, with TRBD1 matching over 7 bases. Germline V gene data show CDR1 as LGHNA and CDR2 as YNFKEQ. Trimming removed 2 bases from V and 3 bases from J; junction bases left unmatched: 15. The length of the CDR3 is 18 residues. The CDR3 here is CASSQYAWDSSSHYGYTF. The CDR3 nucleotides read TGTGCCAGCAGCCAATACGCCTGGGACAGCTCTTCACACTATGGCTACACCTTC.

This clonotype was seen a handful of times. The chain links TRBV20-1 to TRBJ2-7; possible D gene TRBD2, 6 bases. Trimming removed 5 bases from V and 0 bases from J, with 14 bases in between. This CDR3 is 14 amino acids long. The germline gives CDR1 DFQATT, CDR2 SNEGSKA (reference sequence). The CDR3, as DNA: TGCAGTGCTCTCACCGGGACTTCCTCCTACGAGCAGTACTTC. It encodes CSALTGTSSYEQYF.

The chain has TRBV20-1 and TRBJ2-1; weak D call: TRBD1 (6 bases). V lost 4 bases and J 6 bases, leaving 16 bases between the germline ends. Germline lookup yields CDR1 DFQATT and CDR2 SNEGSKA (reference sequence). This CDR3 comprises 14 residues. DNA of the CDR3: TGCAGTGCTACCCAAGGGGGTGCGCTCAATGAGCAGTTCTTC. Its translation is CSATQGGALNEQFF.

This chain connects TRBV15 to TRBJ2-7, with unresolved D. Per the germline V gene, CDR1 is LNHNV and CDR2 is YYDKDF (reference sequence). Trimming stripped 5 bases from V and 0 bases from J, with 8 bases between. The CDR3 extends over 13 amino acids. This CDR3 reads CATSVVPSYEQYF. The CDR3 nucleotides are TGTGCCACCAGCGTAGTTCCCTCCTACGAGCAGTACTTC. Looking up the rest from reference TRBV15 and TRBJ2-7 gives the full variable domain: DAMVIQNPRYQVTQFGKPVTLSCSQTLNHNVMYWYQQKSSQAPKLLFHYYDKDFNNEADTPDNFQSRRPNTSFCFLDIRSPGLGDTAMYLCATSVVPSYEQYFGPGTRLTVT.

The gene calls are TRBV5-1 and TRBJ1-1; a weak D match, TRBD1 (5 bases). Germline V gives CDR1 SGHRS, CDR2 YFSETQ. The CDR3 runs 15 residues. Trimming took 2 bases from V and 3 from J, leaving 14 bases between them. CDR3 nucleotides: TGCGCCAGCAGCTTAAAACCCCAGGGTGACACTGAAGCTTTCTTT. Protein: CASSLKPQGDTEAFF.

This clonotype was counted only a few times. V gene TRBV6-2 or TRBV6-3 combines with J gene TRBJ1-1; 10 nucleotides align to TRBD1. Germline V lookup: CDR1 MNHEY, CDR2 SVGEGT. This CDR3 has 15 amino acids. V shed 6 bases and J 9 bases; nucleotides not matched to a gene: 13. The CDR3 loop is CASSPIFGTGEQAFF. The CDR3 DNA reads TGTGCCAGCAGCCCTATTTTTGGGACAGGGGAACAAGCTTTCTTT.

The J gene is TRBJ1-5, the V gene TRBV5-1; D remains unclear. The CDR3 length is 15 residues. V was clipped by 1 base and J by 4 bases, with 12 bases between them. The V gene's germline CDR1 is SGHRS and CDR2 YFSETQ. CDR3 region: CASSLLGEENQPQHF. CDR3 DNA sequence: TGCGCCAGCAGCTTGTTAGGAGAAGAGAATCAGCCCCAGCATTTT.

This clonotype was seen ten or more times. The chain joins TRBV7-2 to TRBJ1-5, with D perhaps TRBD1 (6 bases). This CDR3 comprises 19 residues. Per the germline V gene, CDR1 is SGHTA and CDR2 is FQGNSA. The V end lost 4 bases, the J end lost 0 bases, and 22 bases lay between the germline ends. The CDR3 coding sequence is TGTGCCAGCAGCTGGGCTAGCGACAGGACCCCCCTTAGCAATCAGCCCCAGCATTTT. Translating gives CASSWASDRTPLSNQPQHF.

The sample holds a few counts of this clonotype. This chain uses TRBV28 with TRBJ2-7; 10 positions agree with TRBD1. The CDR3 is 14 amino acids. Germline V CDR1 and CDR2: MDHEN, SYDVKM. V lost 5 bases, J lost 2 bases, and 3 bases stayed unmatched. For the CDR3, the DNA is TGTGCCAGCAGTCGGGACAGGGGCCCCTACGAGCAGTACTTC. This sequence encodes CASSRDRGPYEQYF. The complete variable domain, with remaining parts taken from reference TRBV28 and TRBJ2-7, reads DVKVTQSSRYLVKRTGEKVFLECVQDMDHENMFWYRQDPGLGLRLIYFSYDVKMKEKGDIPEGYSVSREKKERFSLILESASTNQTSMYLCASSRDRGPYEQYFGPGTRLTVT.

This clonotype was seen only a few times. The chain has TRBV5-6 and TRBJ2-7, with a weak D call TRBD2 (6 bases). This CDR3 has 15 amino acids. Germline CDR1 is SGHDT and CDR2 is YYEEEE. The V gene lost 3 bases and the J gene lost 3 bases, with 16 bases spanning the gap. This chain's CDR3 is CASSSLASLGYEQYF. The CDR3 region has the DNA TGTGCCAGCAGCTCCCTAGCGTCCCTCGGCTACGAGCAGTACTTC.

This clonotype was detected a few times. The V gene is TRBV15, the J gene TRBJ1-1; D gene unclear. The CDR3 totals 14 residues. V was shortened by 3 bases and J by 0 bases, with 8 bases between the two germline ends. Per germline, CDR1 LNHNV and CDR2 YYDKDF (reference sequence). In DNA, the CDR3 is TGTGCCACCAGCAGCGGGGAATTGAACACTGAAGCTTTCTTT. Protein sequence: CATSSGELNTEAFF.

V usage is TRBV12-3 or TRBV12-4 and J usage is TRBJ1-5; D is perhaps TRBD1 (6 bases). This CDR3 contains 18 residues. Deletions cut 6 bases from V and 3 bases from J, with 24 bases between. The CDR3 sequence: CASSRLAGKGGNNQPQHF. For the CDR3, the DNA is TGTGCCAGCAGCCGCCTCGCAGGGAAAGGGGGTAACAATCAGCCCCAGCATTTT.

This clonotype was found a few times. The chain is built from TRBV14 and TRBJ1-6, with D perhaps TRBD1 (5 bases). The germline gives CDR1 SGHDN, CDR2 FVKESK. V was cut by 2 bases and J by 8 bases, with 13 bases left in between. This CDR3 has 15 amino acids. The CDR3 protein is CASSQRGEGYSPLHF. CDR3 DNA: TGTGCCAGCAGCCAACGAGGGGAAGGCTATTCACCCCTCCACTTT. Variable domain in full (rest from reference TRBV14 and TRBJ1-6): EAGVTQFPSHSVIEKGQTVTLRCDPISGHDNLYWYRRVMGKEIKFLLHFVKESKQDESGMPNNRFLAERTGGTYSTLKVQPAELEDSGVYFCASSQRGEGYSPLHFGNGTRLTVT.

The chain employs TRBV6-1 and TRBJ2-2; tentatively, D is TRBD2 (6 bases). Trimming stripped 8 bases from V and 5 bases from J, with 15 bases between. The length of the CDR3 is 14 residues. In germline, CDR1 is MNHNS, CDR2 SASEGT. The CDR3 protein is CASGRDFLTGELFF. As DNA, the CDR3 is TGTGCCAGCGGCCGGGACTTCCTAACCGGGGAGCTGTTTTTT.

The chain carries TRBV4-2 and TRBJ1-1; D not resolved. The CDR3 has 11 residues. Trimming took off 4 bases at V and 7 bases at J, with 7 bases between the two ends. Germline lookup yields CDR1 LGHNA and CDR2 YNFKEQ. In nucleotides, the CDR3 is TGTGCCAGCAGCCTCCGGGATGAAGCTTTCTTT. Translated: CASSLRDEAFF.

Written as DNA, the CDR3 is TGTGCCAGCAGCTCTCCGGGACAGGGGGCGTCTGAAGCTTTCTTT. Protein product: CASSSPGQGASEAFF. V usage is TRBV5-4 and J usage is TRBJ1-1; 12 bases match TRBD1. Germline CDR1 reads SGHNT; CDR2 reads YYREEE (reference sequence). This CDR3 contains 15 residues. After removal of 3 bases from V and 6 bases from J, the junction contained 6 bases not matched to a gene.

This clonotype occurred a few times. This sequence joins TRBV13 and TRBJ2-5, with 11 bases aligning to TRBD2. Germline V lookup: CDR1 PRHDT, CDR2 FYEKMQ (reference sequence). V lost 3 bases, J lost 4 bases, and 7 bases stayed unmatched. The CDR3 is made up of 16 amino acids. This chain's CDR3 is CASSFSTSGSRETQYF. The CDR3 DNA sequence: TGTGCCAGCAGCTTCTCCACTAGCGGGAGTAGAGAGACCCAGTACTTC. The full variable domain, rest sourced from reference TRBV13 and TRBJ2-5, is AAGVIQSPRHLIKEKRETATLKCYPIPRHDTVYWYQQGPGQDPQFLISFYEKMQSDKGSIPDRFSAQQFSDYHSELNMSSLELGDSALYFCASSFSTSGSRETQYFGPGTRLLVL.

The chain recombines TRBV4-3 with TRBJ1-2; D is possibly TRBD1 (5 bases). Germline CDR1 is LGHNA and CDR2 is YSLEER. V lost 0 bases and J lost 8, with 13 bases in between. The CDR3 is 14 residues long. CDR3 bases: TGCGCCAGCAGCCAAGATCCCAGGGAATACGGCTACACCTTC. Translated: CASSQDPREYGYTF.